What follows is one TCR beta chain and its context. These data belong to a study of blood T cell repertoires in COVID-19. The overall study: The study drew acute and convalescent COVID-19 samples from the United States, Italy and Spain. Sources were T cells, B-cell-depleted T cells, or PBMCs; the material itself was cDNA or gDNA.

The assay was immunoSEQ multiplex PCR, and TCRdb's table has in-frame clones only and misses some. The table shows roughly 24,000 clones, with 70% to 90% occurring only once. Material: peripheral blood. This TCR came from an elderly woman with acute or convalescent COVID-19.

The CDR3 nucleotides are TGTGCCAGCAGTTCTGGCACAGATACGCAGTATTTT. Its translation: CASSSGTDTQYF. The chain joins TRBV27 to TRBJ2-3; D remains unclear. V lost 4 bases and J lost 1, with 3 bases in between. The CDR3 spans 12 residues. Germline CDR1 MNHEY, CDR2 SMNVEV (reference sequence).